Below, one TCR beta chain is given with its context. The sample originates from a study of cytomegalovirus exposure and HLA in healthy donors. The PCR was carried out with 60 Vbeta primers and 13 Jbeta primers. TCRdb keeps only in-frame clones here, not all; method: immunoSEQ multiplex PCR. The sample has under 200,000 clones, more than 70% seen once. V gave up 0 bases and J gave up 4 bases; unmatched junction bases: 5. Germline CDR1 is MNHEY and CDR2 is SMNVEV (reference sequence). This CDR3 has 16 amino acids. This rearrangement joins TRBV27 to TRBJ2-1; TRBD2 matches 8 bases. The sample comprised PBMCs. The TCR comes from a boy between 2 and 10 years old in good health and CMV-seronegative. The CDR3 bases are TGTGCCAGCAGTTTATCGAGACTAGCGCTTTACAATGAGCAGTTCTTC. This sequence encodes CASSLSRLALYNEQFF.